One sample yielded the 27 T cell receptor beta chains listed below, sequenced in a study of blood T cell repertoires in COVID-19. Assay used: immunoSEQ multiplex PCR; TCRdb lists only in-frame clones, some missing. The table records 95,000 to 150,000 clones, approximately 80% of them present only once. Source material: peripheral blood. Receptor source: a woman of 80 years or more with acute or convalescent COVID-19.

This clone was seen more than once but under ten times. V gene TRBV7-2 combines with J gene TRBJ1-1; D call uncertain. Germline CDR1 reads SGHTA; CDR2 reads FQGNSA. The CDR3 extends over 14 amino acids. The V gene lost 3 bases and the J gene lost 3 bases, with 11 bases spanning the gap. CDR3 nucleotides: TGTGCCAGCAGCTTTGGCGCTAGCGACACTGAAGCTTTCTTT. This sequence encodes CASSFGASDTEAFF.

This clone occurred once. This sequence joins TRBV7-2 and TRBJ2-5, with D perhaps TRBD1 (5 bases). In germline, CDR1 is SGHTA, CDR2 FQGNSA. The CDR3 totals 14 residues. Trimming removed 1 base from V and 2 bases from J, with 8 bases in between. The CDR3 sequence is CASSLEYRQETQYF. The DNA for the CDR3 is TGTGCCAGCAGCTTAGAGTACAGGCAAGAGACCCAGTACTTC. Combining the CDR3 with reference TRBV7-2 and TRBJ2-5 gives the whole variable domain GAGVSQSPSNKVTEKGKDVELRCDPISGHTALYWYRQSLGQGLEFLIYFQGNSAPDKSGLPSDRFSAERTGGSVSTLTIQRTQQEDSAVYLCASSLEYRQETQYFGPGTRLLVL.

The CDR3 DNA reads TGTGCCAGCAGCTTCTTAGCGGGAGGAACCAATGAGCAGTTCTTC. Translated, it gives CASSFLAGGTNEQFF. The chain combines TRBV11-2 with TRBJ2-1; 10 bases fit TRBD2. The CDR3 covers 15 residues. The ends lost 3 bases at V and 6 bases at J; junction bases unmatched: 5. The germline V gene encodes CDR1 SGHAT and CDR2 FQNNGV.

The CDR3 bases are TGTGCCAGCAGCCAATCCGGGCGACAGTTCCAAGAGACCCAGTACTTC. Its protein product is CASSQSGRQFQETQYF. The gene calls are TRBV3-1 (or the pseudogene TRBV3-2) and TRBJ2-5, with D tentatively TRBD1 (5 bases). V was trimmed by 2 bases and J by 1 base, leaving 14 bases between them. The CDR3 loop spans 16 amino acids. Looked up from germline, CDR1 is LGHDT and CDR2 is YNNKEL (reference sequence).

The rearrangement joins TRBV28 to TRBJ1-2; the match to TRBD1 covers 9 bases. The CDR3 length is 14 residues. CDR1 and CDR2 (germline): MDHEN, SYDVKM. The junction had 7 bases not matched to a gene; V was cut back by 5 bases and J by 6 bases. Here the CDR3 reads CASSRLQGANGYTF. In DNA, the CDR3 is TGTGCCAGCAGTCGCCTACAGGGGGCAAATGGCTACACCTTC.

As for this clone: Mismatch with germline at one junction end may stem from a read error. The chain employs TRBV5-1 and TRBJ1-1; 8 bases are shared with TRBD1. This CDR3 comprises 16 residues. Germline lookup yields CDR1 SGHRS and CDR2 YFSETQ. The DNA for the CDR3 is TGCGCCAGCAGATTGGGGGCAGGGGGCGCGGGGACTGAAGCTTTCTTT. Residues: CASRLGAGGAGTEAFF.

The V call is TRBV28, the J call TRBJ2-7; TRBD2 aligns across 7 bases. The CDR3 has 15 amino acids. V lost 3 bases and J lost 0; bases outside the gene matches: 5. Per the germline V gene, CDR1 is MDHEN and CDR2 is SYDVKM. Written as DNA, the CDR3 is TGTGCCAGCAGTTTCGTGGGGGGGAGCTCCTACGAGCAGTACTTC. Encoded protein: CASSFVGGSSYEQYF. The full variable domain, rest sourced from reference TRBV28 and TRBJ2-7, is DVKVTQSSRYLVKRTGEKVFLECVQDMDHENMFWYRQDPGLGLRLIYFSYDVKMKEKGDIPEGYSVSREKKERFSLILESASTNQTSMYLCASSFVGGSSYEQYFGPGTRLTVT.

This clone was detected only a few times. This rearrangement joins TRBV4-3 to TRBJ1-1; no reliable D call. The V end lost 0 bases, the J end lost 2 bases, and 4 bases lay between the germline ends. Germline V gene sequence: CDR1 LGHNA, CDR2 YSLEER. The CDR3 is 13 residues long. CDR3 DNA sequence: TGCGCCAGCAGCCAAGAGGCTAACACTGAAGCTTTCTTT. Translating gives CASSQEANTEAFF.

V gene TRBV5-1 combines with J gene TRBJ2-5, with 11 bases fitting TRBD2. Germline CDR1 SGHRS, CDR2 YFSETQ. The length of the CDR3 is 17 residues. Trimming took 5 bases from V and 0 from J; bases not matched to a gene: 9. CDR3 protein: CASRRTSGGPYQETQYF. The CDR3 DNA follows: TGCGCCAGCAGACGCACTAGCGGGGGCCCCTACCAAGAGACCCAGTACTTC.

The chain links TRBV5-4 to TRBJ2-3; D not resolved. Trimming removed 0 bases from V and 0 bases from J, with 11 bases in between. The CDR3 is made up of 16 amino acids. The germline V gene encodes CDR1 SGHNT and CDR2 YYREEE (reference sequence). The CDR3 coding sequence is TGTGCCAGCAGCTTGGATACAGACACTAGCACAGATACGCAGTATTTT. Translating gives CASSLDTDTSTDTQYF.

The V and J genes are TRBV7-8 and TRBJ2-1, with a weak D call TRBD1 (6 bases). The V end was cut by 5 bases, the J end by 0 bases, with 11 bases between. Germline loops: CDR1 SGHVS, CDR2 FQNEAQ. This CDR3 has 15 residues. CDR3 loop: CASSDGQFSYNEQFF. The CDR3 region has the DNA TGTGCCAGCAGCGATGGACAGTTCTCCTACAATGAGCAGTTCTTC.

This CDR3 reads CAWSVDNNYGYTF. The CDR3 DNA sequence: TGTGCCTGGAGTGTTGACAATAACTATGGCTACACCTTC. The chain links TRBV30 to TRBJ1-2; D is undetermined. CDR3 length equals 13 residues. V lost 0 bases to trimming and J lost 1 base, with 6 bases between them. Germline V lookup: CDR1 GTSNPN, CDR2 SVGIG (reference sequence).

The V gene is TRBV9, the J gene TRBJ2-2, with 8 bases lining up with TRBD2. Germline CDR1 reads SGDLS; CDR2 reads YYNGEE. The CDR3 has 18 residues. V shed 2 bases, J shed 5 bases, and the junction held 14 bases outside the gene matches. This CDR3 reads CASSVVSGIIRGTGELFF. The CDR3 DNA reads as TGTGCCAGCAGCGTCGTTAGCGGGATTATTCGGGGGACCGGGGAGCTGTTTTTT.

The chain joins TRBV5-6 to TRBJ1-2; unclear D gene. Germline values: CDR1 SGHDT, CDR2 YYEEEE. Trimming took off 5 bases at V and 3 bases at J, with 26 bases between the two ends. This CDR3 region has 18 residues. The CDR3 coding sequence is TGTGCCAGCAGAAAATTGGGTATCGGAGCGAAGGCTGACTATGGCTACACCTTC. The encoded protein is CASRKLGIGAKADYGYTF. The whole variable domain, remainder taken from reference TRBV5-6 and TRBJ1-2, is DAGVTQSPTHLIKTRGQQVTLRCSPKSGHDTVSWYQQALGQGPQFIFQYYEEEERQRGNFPDRFSGHQFPNYSSELNVNALLLGDSALYLCASRKLGIGAKADYGYTFGSGTRLTVV.

The CDR3: CASTLSGGAGDTQYF. For the CDR3, the DNA is TGTGCCAGCACCCTTAGCGGGGGGGCTGGAGATACGCAGTATTTT. The rearrangement links TRBV7-2 to TRBJ2-3; 11 bases match TRBD2. There are 15 residues in the CDR3. V shed 7 bases, J shed 5 bases, and the junction held 8 bases outside the gene matches. CDR1 and CDR2 (germline): SGHTA, FQGNSA.

The CDR3 reads CSAGTATTNEKLFF. In DNA form, the CDR3 reads TGCAGCGCTGGGACAGCAACAACTAATGAAAAACTGTTTTTT. The rearrangement joins TRBV29-1 to TRBJ1-4, with 7 bases matching TRBD1. The length of the CDR3 is 14 residues. V shed 7 bases, J shed 0 bases, and the junction held 5 bases outside the gene matches. The germline CDR1 and CDR2 sequences are SQVTM and ANQGSEA.

The rearrangement links TRBV30 to TRBJ2-1; 7 nucleotides agree with TRBD2. V shed 4 bases, J shed 5 bases, and the junction held 5 bases outside the gene matches. Germline CDR1 and CDR2: GTSNPN and SVGIG (reference sequence). This CDR3 region has 13 residues. The CDR3 reads CAWNQRDDNEQFF. The CDR3 bases are TGTGCCTGGAACCAGCGGGATGACAATGAGCAGTTCTTC.

V usage is TRBV28 and J usage is TRBJ1-1, with TRBD1 identical over 7 bases. The CDR3 spans 12 residues. Germline lookup yields CDR1 MDHEN and CDR2 SYDVKM. V lost 3 bases to trimming and J lost 11 bases; unmatched junction nucleotides: 6. CDR3 sequence reads: CASSFPDRAAFF. CDR3 nucleotide sequence: TGTGCCAGCAGTTTTCCAGACAGGGCCGCTTTCTTT. Variable domain in full (rest from reference TRBV28 and TRBJ1-1): DVKVTQSSRYLVKRTGEKVFLECVQDMDHENMFWYRQDPGLGLRLIYFSYDVKMKEKGDIPEGYSVSREKKERFSLILESASTNQTSMYLCASSFPDRAAFFGQGTRLTVV.

V is TRBV14 and J is TRBJ1-6; a weak D match, TRBD1 (5 bases). The length of the CDR3 is 16 residues. The germline gives CDR1 SGHDN, CDR2 FVKESK. V shed 1 base and J shed 0 bases, with 7 bases lying between them. The CDR3 bases are TGTGCCAGCAGCCAAGTGGGGGGCTCCTATAATTCACCCCTCCACTTT. This encodes CASSQVGGSYNSPLHF.

The V call is TRBV15, the J call TRBJ1-3; D unclear. CDR1 LNHNV and CDR2 YYDKDF come from the germline V gene (reference sequence). The CDR3 consists of 14 residues. Trimming removed 2 bases from V and 3 bases from J, with 8 bases in between. The CDR3, as DNA: TGTGCCACCAGCAGACCCGGACTTGGAAACACCATATATTTT. It encodes CATSRPGLGNTIYF.

The chain has TRBV5-1 and TRBJ2-5, with 14 bases aligning to TRBD2. Germline V lookup: CDR1 SGHRS, CDR2 YFSETQ. This CDR3 spans 17 amino acids. V was pared by 4 bases and J by 4 bases, with 9 bases of the junction left unmatched. CDR3 DNA: TGCGCCAGCAGCACGGGACTAGCGGGAGCAGGGGGAGAGACCCAGTACTTC. This translates into CASSTGLAGAGGETQYF.

The chain couples TRBV6-5 to TRBJ2-7; D may be TRBD2 (6 bases). Germline CDR1 is MNHEY and CDR2 is SVGAGI. Trimming stripped 2 bases from V and 0 bases from J, with 14 bases between. The CDR3 loop spans 16 amino acids. The CDR3 DNA reads as TGTGCCAGCAGTTACGGGGACTCCAGGGTCTCCTACGAGCAGTACTTC. Translated, it gives CASSYGDSRVSYEQYF.

The chain links TRBV3-1 (or the pseudogene TRBV3-2) to TRBJ2-1, with 11 bases fitting TRBD1. This CDR3 is built from 15 residues. V lost 7 bases and J lost 6; bases outside the gene matches: 8. From germline, CDR1 is LGHDT and CDR2 YNNKEL (reference sequence). CDR3 residues: CASTRGQGGGNEQFF. CDR3 sequence (DNA): TGTGCCAGCACCCGGGGACAGGGGGGGGGCAATGAGCAGTTCTTC.

The chain carries TRBV19 and TRBJ1-3, with a possible D match to TRBD1 (5 bases). The CDR3 sequence is 16 residues long. Germline V CDR1 and CDR2: LNHDA, SQIVND (reference sequence). V dropped 5 bases and J dropped 2 bases, with 16 bases sitting between them. In DNA, the CDR3 is TGTGCCAGTAGTGCCGGGGGGGAACTGGCTGGAAACACCATATATTTT. The encoded protein is CASSAGGELAGNTIYF.

The gene calls are TRBV28 and TRBJ2-7; TRBD2 aligns across 8 bases. CDR3 length equals 15 residues. After removal of 5 bases from V and 3 bases from J, the junction contained 9 bases not matched to a gene. Germline lookup yields CDR1 MDHEN and CDR2 SYDVKM. The CDR3 reads CASSLTSLAGYEQYF. The CDR3 bases are TGTGCCAGCAGTCTCACCAGCCTAGCGGGCTACGAGCAGTACTTC.

The chain links TRBV25-1 to TRBJ2-1, with D uncertain. The CDR3 is 12 residues long. V shed 4 bases and J shed 6 bases, with 7 bases lying between them. The germline V gene has CDR1 MGHDK and CDR2 SYGVNS. CDR3 coding DNA: TGTGCCAGCAGTGTGGCCCTCAATGAGCAGTTCTTC. It specifies CASSVALNEQFF.

This chain links TRBV2 with TRBJ2-2, with 7 bases lining up with TRBD1. CDR1 is SNHLY and CDR2 is FYNNEI in the germline V gene. V was clipped by 7 bases and J by 2 bases; unmatched bases: 4. The CDR3 extends over 14 amino acids. CDR3 coding DNA: TGTGCCAGCAATAGGGACAGAAACACCGGGGAGCTGTTTTTT. It yields the protein CASNRDRNTGELFF.